Each of the 12 T cell receptor beta chains below was sequenced from the same sample in a study of T cell responses to AZD1222 COVID-19 vaccine. Sequenced by immunoSEQ multiplex PCR; TCRdb stores in-frame clones only, minus some. Counted here are around 100,000 clones, about nine tenths occurring once; the ten biggest clones make up 1.8%. Sequences were derived from peripheral blood, sampled on day 0 of AZD1222 vaccination. The receptors were gathered from an adult in good health.

V gene TRBV27 combines with J gene TRBJ1-1; D might be TRBD1 (5 bases). Deletions cut 5 bases from V and 3 bases from J, with 16 bases between. The CDR3 is made up of 15 amino acids. Germline lookup yields CDR1 MNHEY and CDR2 SMNVEV (reference sequence). This CDR3 is CASSDGWGRYTEAFF. The DNA of the CDR3 is TGTGCCAGCAGTGACGGCTGGGGGAGGTACACTGAAGCTTTCTTT.

The rearrangement links TRBV11-3 to TRBJ2-3; D ambiguous. The V and J ends lost 1 base and 3 bases respectively, with 5 bases between them. The CDR3 runs to 13 residues. Germline assignment: CDR1 SGHNT and CDR2 YENEEA. The chain's CDR3 is CASSLGATDTQYF. The DNA for the CDR3 is TGTGCCAGCAGCTTAGGGGCGACAGATACGCAGTATTTT.

This chain joins TRBV9 and TRBJ1-2, with 9 bases identical to TRBD1. Germline V lookup: CDR1 SGDLS, CDR2 YYNGEE. The junction had 7 bases not matched to a gene; V was cut back by 6 bases and J by 7 bases. This CDR3 spans 13 amino acids. The CDR3 bases are TGTGCCAGCACCCGGGACAGGGAAGGTGGCTACACCTTC. It codes for CASTRDREGGYTF.

Here the CDR3 reads CASSIVGGEVYEQYF. In DNA form, the CDR3 reads TGTGCCAGTAGTATAGTCGGTGGGGAGGTCTACGAGCAGTACTTC. The rearrangement uses TRBV19 and TRBJ2-7, with D possibly being TRBD2 (6 bases). Germline CDR1 reads LNHDA; CDR2 reads SQIVND (reference sequence). Deletions cut 1 base from V and 3 bases from J, with 13 bases between. The CDR3 contains 15 residues.

This sequence joins TRBV19 and TRBJ2-7; unclear D gene. The CDR3 covers 14 residues. Germline CDR1 and CDR2: LNHDA and SQIVND (reference sequence). The V end lost 8 bases, the J end lost 3 bases, and 17 bases lay between the germline ends. The CDR3 sequence: CASSRQGWGYEQYF. The CDR3 DNA reads as TGTGCCAGTTCCAGGCAAGGGTGGGGCTACGAGCAGTACTTC.

This clone was recorded a few times. The chain is built from TRBV29-1 and TRBJ2-1, with 13 bases that match TRBD2. V shed 3 bases, J shed 7 bases, and the junction held 3 bases outside the gene matches. The CDR3 consists of 14 residues. Germline CDR1 is SQVTM and CDR2 is ANQGSEA. The CDR3 DNA reads TGCAGCGTTGAGACTAGCGGGAGGTGGAATGAGCAGTTCTTC. Protein: CSVETSGRWNEQFF.

The chain is built from TRBV5-6 and TRBJ2-7; D is undetermined. The CDR3 is 16 residues long. CDR1 is SGHDT, CDR2 YYEEEE, per germline. Trimming removed 3 bases from V and 5 bases from J, with 21 bases in between. The CDR3 DNA reads as TGTGCCAGCAGCTCCGGGTCTTCGGTAATCCGCCACGAGCAGTACTTC. This sequence encodes CASSSGSSVIRHEQYF.

The CDR3 sequence is CASSLVGQGNNGYTF. The CDR3 region has the DNA TGTGCCAGCAGCTTAGTTGGCCAGGGGAATAATGGCTACACCTTC. This chain uses TRBV7-9 with TRBJ1-2; perhaps TRBD1 as D (6 bases). The CDR3 has 15 residues. V dropped 1 base and J dropped 6 bases, with 15 bases sitting between them. CDR1 and CDR2 from the germline V gene are SEHNR and FQNEAQ (reference sequence).

CDR3 sequence reads: CASSSGLAGQPRTDTQYF. The CDR3 DNA reads as TGCGCCAGCAGCTCGGGACTAGCGGGACAGCCCCGCACAGATACGCAGTATTTT. The V call is TRBV5-1, the J call TRBJ2-3; 13 positions agree with TRBD2. Unmatched junction bases numbered 8, after V lost 3 bases and J lost 1 base. Germline CDR1 reads SGHRS; CDR2 reads YFSETQ. This CDR3 is 18 amino acids long.

CDR3 residues: CASRDTAGTYEQYF. Written as DNA, the CDR3 is TGCGCCAGCAGGGACACAGCGGGAACCTACGAGCAGTACTTC. This rearrangement joins TRBV5-1 to TRBJ2-7; 7 nucleotides align to TRBD2. Germline V gives CDR1 SGHRS, CDR2 YFSETQ. CDR3 length equals 14 residues. With V trimmed by 5 bases and J by 2 bases, 7 bases remained unmatched.

The chain combines TRBV9 with TRBJ1-1; weak D call: TRBD1 (5 bases). V lost 2 bases to trimming and J lost 11 bases, with 13 bases between them. CDR1 is SGDLS, CDR2 YYNGEE, per germline. CDR3 length: 12 amino acids. The CDR3 here is CASSVASGDAFF. In DNA, the CDR3 is TGTGCCAGCAGCGTCGCTTCGGGGGACGCTTTCTTT.

The chain uses TRBV5-8 and TRBJ2-7; D remains ambiguous. CDR1 is SGHTS, CDR2 YDEGEE, per germline. CDR3 length: 15 amino acids. V lost 6 bases to trimming and J lost 0 bases, with 16 bases between them. The DNA of the CDR3 is TGTGCCAGCACCCCCGGGCCCGGTGACTCCTACGAGCAGTACTTC. It encodes CASTPGPGDSYEQYF.